This passage covers 31 T cell receptor beta chains from one sample sequenced in a study of radiotherapy plus CTLA-4 blockade in lung cancer listed by TCRdb under 2018. Library preparation employed the immunoSEQ multiplex PCR assay. Held by TCRdb, this immuneACCESS table contains in-frame sequences only and omits some clones. Under half of the omission traces to an unresolved V gene where checked; the cause of the rest is unknown. This sample is represented by some 64,000 clones; approximately 76% of them were singletons. Roughly 15% of the sample goes to the ten largest clones. Sequenced here: peripheral blood, sampled from a patient treated with radiotherapy plus ipilimumab. These receptors came from a human donor with non-small cell lung cancer whose response to radiotherapy plus ipilimumab could not be evaluated. Some clones in this sample may be carry-over from other donors' samples.

V usage is TRBV6-4 and J usage is TRBJ2-3, with 8 bases fitting TRBD2. The CDR3 consists of 19 residues. Germline V gives CDR1 MRHNA, CDR2 SNTAGT. V was clipped by 2 bases and J by 2 bases; unmatched bases: 15. CDR3: CASSDEGSGDTHLTDTQYF. CDR3 in DNA: TGTGCCAGCAGTGACGAAGGTAGCGGGGACACCCATCTCACAGATACGCAGTATTTT.

This clone is categorized as medium-sized. V usage is TRBV4-1 and J usage is TRBJ1-4; the D gene is possibly TRBD1 (5 bases). The CDR3 contains 18 residues. CDR1 is MGHRA and CDR2 is YSYEKL in the germline V gene. Trimming cost V 6 bases and J 4 bases, with 24 bases left between them. The CDR3 here is CASSVLNFLGPLNEKLFF. The CDR3 coding sequence is TGCGCCAGCAGTGTTTTAAATTTCCTGGGGCCACTTAATGAAAAACTGTTTTTT.

This rearrangement joins TRBV27 to TRBJ1-5; maybe TRBD1 (5 bases). Trimming stripped 1 base from V and 0 bases from J, with 13 bases between. The CDR3 contains 17 residues. In germline, CDR1 is MNHEY, CDR2 SMNVEV (reference sequence). This CDR3 is CASSLWAVGGSNQPQHF. The DNA for the CDR3 is TGTGCCAGCAGTTTATGGGCAGTGGGGGGTAGCAATCAGCCCCAGCATTTT.

The chain employs TRBV7-2 and TRBJ2-1; D not certain. Germline-derived CDR1 and CDR2 are SGHTA and FQGNSA. This CDR3 has 11 residues. Trimming stripped 1 base from V and 9 bases from J, with 4 bases between. The CDR3 sequence: CASSLDSEQFF. The CDR3 DNA follows: TGTGCCAGCAGCTTAGACAGTGAGCAGTTCTTC.

This clone was recorded once. The chain links TRBV7-8 to TRBJ1-1; 8 nucleotides line up with TRBD1. CDR1 and CDR2 (germline): SGHVS, FQNEAQ. The J segment lost 8 bases and the V segment lost 2 bases, leaving 7 bases of the junction unmatched. The CDR3 has 14 residues. CDR3 sequence reads: CASSLSRTGHEAFF. The CDR3 nucleotides are TGTGCCAGCAGCTTAAGCCGGACAGGGCACGAAGCTTTCTTT.

The CDR3 region is CASSFRGQGSFSGANVLTF. The CDR3 DNA is TGTGCCAGCAGTTTCCGTGGACAGGGGTCGTTCTCTGGGGCCAACGTCCTGACTTTC. The genes are TRBV27 and TRBJ2-6, with 9 bases aligning to TRBD1. The V and J ends lost 3 bases and 0 bases, in that order; junction bases with no gene match: 9. Germline assignment: CDR1 MNHEY and CDR2 SMNVEV (reference sequence). The CDR3 runs 19 residues.

The chain has TRBV7-9 and TRBJ1-2; D unresolved. The CDR3 length is 13 residues. Germline assignment: CDR1 SEHNR and CDR2 FQNEAQ (reference sequence). V was pared by 7 bases and J by 0 bases, with 9 bases between. CDR3 DNA: TGTGCCAGCACGGAGGGAGCTAACTATGGCTACACCTTC. Its translation: CASTEGANYGYTF.

J is TRBJ1-2 and V is TRBV10-3, with TRBD1 matching 7 bases. Trimming at V came to 8 bases and at J to 3 bases, leaving 18 bases not matched to a gene. CDR3 length equals 17 residues. Germline CDR1 is ENHRY and CDR2 is SYGVKD. CDR3 sequence (DNA): TGTGCCATCCTCCTTGAAAACAGGGGAGGTCTTTACTATGGCTACACCTTC. Residues: CAILLENRGGLYYGYTF.

This chain links TRBV21-1 with TRBJ2-7; the table gives TRBD1 as D, unverified against the DNA. TRBV21-1 is a recognized pseudogene. This CDR3 has 16 residues. DNA of the CDR3: TGTGCCAGCAGCAAAGCGGAGACAGGGTTATCCTACGAGCAGTACTTC. Protein: CASSKAETGLSYEQYF.

This clone was seen a handful of times. The chain couples TRBV7-3 to TRBJ1-1, with 7 bases matching TRBD1. V shed 5 bases, J shed 12 bases, and the junction held 12 bases outside the gene matches. Germline CDR1 and CDR2: SGHTA and FQGTGA. The CDR3 runs to 13 residues. CDR3 nucleotides: TGTGCCAGCAGCCAGTCGTCAGGGGGTGGAACTTTCTTT. This translates into CASSQSSGGGTFF.

Notes on this clone: One junction end disagrees with the germline gene, perhaps due to a read error. This sample also contains other DNA sequences that code for the same CDR3. This chain joins TRBV18 and TRBJ1-6, with a possible D match to TRBD1 (5 bases). Per the germline V gene, CDR1 is KGHSH and CDR2 is LQKENI. CDR3 length: 16 amino acids. CDR3 coding DNA: TGTGCCAGCTCAACCTCGAGGCAGGGCGGTAATTCCCCCCTCCACTTT. Protein sequence: CASSTSRQGGNSPLHF.

V and J are TRBV7-6 and TRBJ2-7; 9 bases align to TRBD1. CDR1 is SGHVS, CDR2 FNYEAQ, per germline. The CDR3 length is 13 residues. V shed 5 bases, J shed 5 bases, and the junction held 4 bases outside the gene matches. The CDR3 loop reads CASSRGQGNEQYF. For the CDR3, the DNA is TGTGCCAGCAGCCGAGGACAGGGGAACGAGCAGTACTTC.

The rearrangement uses TRBV18 and TRBJ2-1; D gene unclear. Germline V lookup: CDR1 KGHSH, CDR2 LQKENI. The CDR3 is 15 residues long. The V end was cut by 0 bases, the J end by 4 bases, with 10 bases between. CDR3 bases: TGTGCCAGCTCACCACCCCTAGTCTCATACAATGAGCAGTTCTTC. Translated, it gives CASSPPLVSYNEQFF.

With regard to this clone: With a much larger clone just one base away, this may be a read error. The CDR3 sequence is CASSRYRNTEAFF. As DNA, the CDR3 is TGTGCCAGCAGCCGTTACAGGAACACTGAAGCTTTCTTT. The chain combines TRBV5-6 with TRBJ1-1; unclear D gene. Germline V gene data show CDR1 as SGHDT and CDR2 as YYEEEE. Trimming took off 4 bases at V and 1 base at J, with 8 bases between the two ends. This CDR3 comprises 13 residues.

The rearrangement joins TRBV5-1 to TRBJ2-2; 10 bases line up with TRBD2. Germline trimming cut 3 bases from V and 6 bases from J; bases unmatched to any gene: 17. The germline V gene has CDR1 SGHRS and CDR2 YFSETQ. The CDR3 is made up of 19 amino acids. The CDR3 nucleotides are TGCGCCAGCAGCTCGGCGGGAGACGCTGGACTAGCGGTAGCCGGGGAGCTGTTTTTT. This sequence encodes CASSSAGDAGLAVAGELFF. Full variable domain (rest looked up from reference TRBV5-1 and TRBJ2-2): KAGVTQTPRYLIKTRGQQVTLSCSPISGHRSVSWYQQTPGQGLQFLFEYFSETQRNKGNFPGRFSGRQFSNSRSEMNVSTLELGDSALYLCASSSAGDAGLAVAGELFFGEGSRLTVL.

The chain couples TRBV5-1 to TRBJ1-1; D possibly corresponds to TRBD1 (5 bases). CDR1 and CDR2 (germline): SGHRS, YFSETQ. The CDR3 is 14 amino acids. V lost 2 bases to trimming and J lost 4 bases, with 12 bases between them. The CDR3 spells CASSFGGTTTEAFF. In nucleotides, the CDR3 is TGCGCCAGCAGCTTTGGGGGGACCACCACTGAAGCTTTCTTT.

V gene TRBV9 combines with J gene TRBJ2-1, with a weak D call TRBD2 (7 bases). Germline-derived CDR1 and CDR2 are SGDLS and YYNGEE. The CDR3 has 15 amino acids. Trimming removed 7 bases from V and 7 bases from J, with 21 bases in between. Here the CDR3 DNA reads TGTGCCAGCCGCCCTGGGGGCGGGGGTACTAATGAGCAGTTCTTC. Translated: CASRPGGGGTNEQFF.

In the case of this clone: Other DNA sequences within the sample encode an identical CDR3. The chain joins TRBV30 to TRBJ1-6; D unresolved. The germline V and J ends were trimmed by 4 bases and 5 bases, with 15 bases remaining between them. The CDR3 totals 15 residues. Germline loops: CDR1 GTSNPN, CDR2 SVGIG (reference sequence). The CDR3 reads CAWIFSGGNNSPLHF. In DNA form, the CDR3 reads TGTGCCTGGATTTTCTCGGGTGGCAATAATTCACCCCTCCACTTT.

This chain links TRBV15 with TRBJ1-2; 10 bases are a match to TRBD1. The V and J ends lost 3 bases and 0 bases, in that order; junction bases with no gene match: 7. CDR3 size: 17 residues. From germline, CDR1 is LNHNV and CDR2 YYDKDF (reference sequence). Here the CDR3 DNA reads TGTGCCACCAGCAGGCCGGGACAGGGGCTAGCTAACTATGGCTACACCTTC. This sequence encodes CATSRPGQGLANYGYTF.

The V gene is TRBV6-5, the J gene TRBJ2-7, with 10 bases aligning to TRBD1. This CDR3 is built from 13 residues. V was pared by 6 bases and J by 5 bases, with 4 bases of the junction left unmatched. Germline V gene sequence: CDR1 MNHEY, CDR2 SVGAGI. CDR3 in DNA: TGTGCCAGCAGCTGGACAGGGGGGAACGAGCAGTACTTC. It codes for CASSWTGGNEQYF.

The chain recombines TRBV4-2 with TRBJ2-5; 9 positions match TRBD1. With V trimmed by 5 bases and J by 5 bases, 9 bases remained unmatched. This CDR3 comprises 15 residues. Per the germline V gene, CDR1 is LGHNA and CDR2 is YNFKEQ. CDR3 sequence reads: CASSSDRGMGETQYF. In DNA form, the CDR3 reads TGTGCCAGCAGCTCGGACAGGGGTATGGGGGAGACCCAGTACTTC.

This clone was observed a handful of times. This rearrangement joins TRBV5-6 to TRBJ1-2; TRBD1 agrees at 7 bases. The CDR3 runs 13 residues. V shed 6 bases and J 3 bases; nucleotides not matched to a gene: 5. The V gene's germline CDR1 is SGHDT and CDR2 YYEEEE. The CDR3 spells CASNIQGDYGYTF. The DNA for the CDR3 is TGTGCCAGCAATATCCAGGGGGACTATGGCTACACCTTC.

The chain employs TRBV7-9 and TRBJ2-7; 7 bases map to TRBD1. Germline CDR1 SEHNR, CDR2 FQNEAQ (reference sequence). This CDR3 has 14 residues. The J segment lost 3 bases and the V segment lost 2 bases, leaving 4 bases of the junction unmatched. This chain's CDR3 is CASSLNGDSYEQYF. CDR3 nucleotide sequence: TGTGCCAGCAGCTTAAACGGGGACAGCTACGAGCAGTACTTC.

CDR3 amino acids: CASSPGGWSYEQYF. DNA for the CDR3: TGTGCCAGTAGTCCAGGGGGCTGGTCCTACGAGCAGTACTTC. V is TRBV19 and J is TRBJ2-7; 8 nucleotides align to TRBD1. Germline CDR1 LNHDA, CDR2 SQIVND (reference sequence). The CDR3 is 14 residues long. V lost 5 bases, J lost 1 base, and 4 bases stayed unmatched.

This clone was seen a few times. The rearrangement links TRBV5-6 to TRBJ1-5; unclear D gene. Germline assignment: CDR1 SGHDT and CDR2 YYEEEE. The CDR3 is 14 amino acids. Deletions cut 4 bases from V and 0 bases from J, with 8 bases between. In DNA, the CDR3 is TGTGCCAGCAGCGGGAGTTATAGCAATCAGCCCCAGCATTTT. This encodes CASSGSYSNQPQHF. Filled out from reference TRBV5-6 and TRBJ1-5, the complete variable domain reads DAGVTQSPTHLIKTRGQQVTLRCSPKSGHDTVSWYQQALGQGPQFIFQYYEEEERQRGNFPDRFSGHQFPNYSSELNVNALLLGDSALYLCASSGSYSNQPQHFGDGTRLSIL.

The chain has TRBV14 and TRBJ1-2, with 8 bases fitting TRBD1. The V gene end was trimmed by 5 bases and the J gene end by 7 bases; junction bases not matched to a gene: 9. Germline V gene lookup returns CDR1 SGHDN and CDR2 FVKESK. The CDR3 has 14 amino acids. The CDR3 bases are TGTGCCAGCAGCGAGGACAGGGAGGTAGTTGGCTACACCTTC. Encoded protein: CASSEDREVVGYTF.

In its sample, this clone was seen once. The chain links TRBV6-5 to TRBJ1-2, with 7 nucleotides matching TRBD1. Germline loops: CDR1 MNHEY, CDR2 SVGAGI. The junction had 8 bases not matched to a gene; V was cut back by 0 bases and J by 7 bases. The length of the CDR3 is 15 residues. The CDR3 loop reads CASSYSYRGSVGYTF. Here the CDR3 DNA reads TGTGCCAGCAGTTACTCTTACAGGGGAAGCGTTGGCTACACCTTC.

The chain employs TRBV6-5 and TRBJ1-1, with D unresolved. From germline, CDR1 is MNHEY and CDR2 SVGAGI. The CDR3 runs to 13 residues. V gave up 4 bases and J gave up 5 bases, with 11 bases separating them. In nucleotides, the CDR3 is TGTGCCAGCAGTTCCTCGAGGGAGACTGAAGCTTTCTTT. It codes for CASSSSRETEAFF.

The rearrangement uses TRBV5-1 and TRBJ2-1; 7 bases align to TRBD2. CDR3 size: 15 residues. Germline V gene sequence: CDR1 SGHRS, CDR2 YFSETQ. V lost 7 bases, J lost 4 bases, and 11 bases stayed unmatched. The CDR3 sequence: CASRGVSPRYNEQFF. CDR3 DNA sequence: TGCGCCAGCCGGGGGGTTTCTCCCCGATACAATGAGCAGTTCTTC. Complete variable domain (other parts from reference TRBV5-1 and TRBJ2-1): KAGVTQTPRYLIKTRGQQVTLSCSPISGHRSVSWYQQTPGQGLQFLFEYFSETQRNKGNFPGRFSGRQFSNSRSEMNVSTLELGDSALYLCASRGVSPRYNEQFFGPGTRLTVL.

This clone was counted a few times. This chain joins TRBV28 and TRBJ1-4; no definite D call. V shed 3 bases and J shed 4 bases, with 12 bases lying between them. The CDR3 loop spans 15 amino acids. CDR1 MDHEN and CDR2 SYDVKM come from the germline V gene. The CDR3 here is CASSLEGAINEKLFF. The DNA of the CDR3 is TGTGCCAGCAGTTTGGAAGGAGCGATTAATGAAAAACTGTTTTTT.

The genes are TRBV5-1 and TRBJ2-7; the match to TRBD1 covers 9 bases. The CDR3 runs to 14 residues. The germline V gene encodes CDR1 SGHRS and CDR2 YFSETQ. J was trimmed by 2 bases and V by 3 bases; bases with no gene match: 3. The CDR3 reads CASSSGQGTYEQYF. The CDR3 bases are TGCGCCAGCAGCTCCGGACAGGGGACCTACGAGCAGTACTTC.